The TCR beta chain described here comes from a study of blood T cell repertoires in COVID-19. Germline CDR1 LGHDT, CDR2 YNNKEL (reference sequence). V was clipped by 0 bases and J by 6 bases, with 7 bases between them. The CDR3 sequence is 13 residues long. Clones were sequenced by immunoSEQ multiplex PCR, and TCRdb holds only the in-frame ones, with some missing. Of roughly 200,000 clones listed, 70% to 90% are singletons. Material: peripheral blood. This chain uses TRBV3-1 (or the pseudogene TRBV3-2) with TRBJ2-3, with D unresolved. This TCR was sampled from a man aged 35-49 years with active or convalescent COVID-19. The CDR3, as DNA: TGTGCCAGCAGCCAAGACAGAGGCGATACGCAGTATTTT. This codes for CASSQDRGDTQYF.